This T cell receptor (beta chain) was recovered during a study of identical twins. Everyone who gave samples was a healthy Caucasian. After template switching added a universal primer site, the resulting cDNA carried unique molecular identifiers. TCRdb re-derived calls from the 5' RACE reads in MiXCR, one entry per CDR3 protein. The table shows fewer than 800,000 distinct CDR3 sequences, with about 7% occurring only once. This clonotype showed up just a few times. Its antigen is unidentified. Study results and limitations: One should note that invariant MAIT and iNKT cells could partly confound zero-insertion analyses. A lower insertion count was a feature of abundant cord blood beta clonotypes, with no such feature in memory repertoires.

With 1 base removed from V and 3 bases from J, the gap between germline ends came to 7 bases. The CDR3 runs to 13 residues. These records were also assigned to another study, of yellow fever vaccine responses in identical twins.

The material sequenced was PBMCs. This chain links TRBV12-3 or TRBV12-4 with TRBJ2-7; the D gene is possibly TRBD1 (6 bases). This receptor was taken from a woman aged 18-30 years in good health. The CDR3 reads CASSLGGGYEQYV. The CDR3 nucleotides read TGTGCCAGCAGTTTAGGAGGGGGCTACGAGCAGTACGTC.